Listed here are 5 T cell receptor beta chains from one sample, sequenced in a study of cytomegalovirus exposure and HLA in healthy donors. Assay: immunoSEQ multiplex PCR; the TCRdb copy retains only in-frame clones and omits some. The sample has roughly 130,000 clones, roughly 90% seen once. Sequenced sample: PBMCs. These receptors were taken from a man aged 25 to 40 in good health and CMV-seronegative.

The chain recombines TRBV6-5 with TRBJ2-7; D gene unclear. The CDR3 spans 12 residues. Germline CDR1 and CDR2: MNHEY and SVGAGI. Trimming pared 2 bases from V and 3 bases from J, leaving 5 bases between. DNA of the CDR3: TGTGCCAGCAGTTACGCGGACTACGAGCAGTACTTC. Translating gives CASSYADYEQYF.

The CDR3 coding sequence is TGTGCCAGCAGGATGGAAGGGGTGGCGGGGGTTTACAATGAGCAGTTCTTC. As protein: CASRMEGVAGVYNEQFF. The V and J genes are TRBV7-9 and TRBJ2-1; 7 nucleotides agree with TRBD2. Germline trimming cut 6 bases from V and 4 bases from J; bases unmatched to any gene: 15. The CDR3 consists of 17 residues. Per the germline V gene, CDR1 is SEHNR and CDR2 is FQNEAQ (reference sequence).

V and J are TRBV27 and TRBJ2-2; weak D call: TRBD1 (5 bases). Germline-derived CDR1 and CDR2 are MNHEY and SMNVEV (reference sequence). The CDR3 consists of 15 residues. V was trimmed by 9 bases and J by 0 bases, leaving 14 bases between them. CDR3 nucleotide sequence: TGTGCCAGTACCTCAGGGATCACGAACACCGGGGAGCTGTTTTTT. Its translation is CASTSGITNTGELFF.

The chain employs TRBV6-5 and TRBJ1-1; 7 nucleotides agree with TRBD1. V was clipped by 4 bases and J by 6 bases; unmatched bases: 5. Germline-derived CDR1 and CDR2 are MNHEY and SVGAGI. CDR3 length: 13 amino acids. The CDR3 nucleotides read TGTGCCAGCAGTTTACAGGGGATCCCTGAAGCTTTCTTT. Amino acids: CASSLQGIPEAFF.

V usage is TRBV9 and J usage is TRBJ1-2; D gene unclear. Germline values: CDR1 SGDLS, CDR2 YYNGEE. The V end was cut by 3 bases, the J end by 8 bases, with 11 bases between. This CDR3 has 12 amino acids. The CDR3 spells CASSASIGGYTF. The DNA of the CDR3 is TGTGCCAGCAGCGCCTCCATCGGGGGCTACACCTTC.